The clone carrying this T cell receptor (beta chain) was seen once. The data were obtained in a study of T cell changes during pregnancy in multiple sclerosis. Sequenced by immunoSEQ multiplex PCR; TCRdb stores in-frame clones only, minus some. The sample includes 40,000 or so clones, roughly nine tenths of them seen just once. V shed 0 bases and J shed 3 bases, with 14 bases lying between them. Per germline, CDR1 KGHSH and CDR2 LQKENI. The CDR3 has 16 residues. The source was CD4+ T cells from peripheral blood mononuclear cells, collected in the third trimester of pregnancy. This clonotype was obtained from a female donor in good health, enrolled as a control in a pregnancy study. The chain carries TRBV18 and TRBJ1-1; no reliable D call. CDR3 sequence reads: CASSPPNPSRDTEAFF. For the CDR3, the DNA is TGTGCCAGCTCACCACCGAATCCCTCTCGAGACACTGAAGCTTTCTTT.